The clone carrying this T cell receptor (beta chain) occurred once. Its target is not known. Germline CDR1 reads MNHEY; CDR2 reads SVGAGI. V lost 4 bases, J lost 9 bases, and 9 bases stayed unmatched. CDR3 length equals 15 residues. This entry comes from a study of radiotherapy plus CTLA-4 blockade in lung cancer. Study findings and constraints: Clones derived from tumor TCRs expanded in blood after radiotherapy plus ipilimumab.

This table comes from immunoSEQ multiplex PCR, and its TCRdb copy is limited to in-frame clones, with some not included. Of roughly 59,000 clones listed, 72% are singletons. It was focal radiation plus CTLA-4 blockade with ipilimumab that patients with chemo-refractory metastatic non-small-cell lung cancer received. This TCR derives from a human donor with non-small cell lung cancer whose response to radiotherapy plus ipilimumab could not be evaluated. This sample comprised peripheral blood, obtained from a patient treated with radiotherapy plus ipilimumab. The chain has TRBV6-5 and TRBJ2-1; 10 bases agree with TRBD2. CDR3 sequence reads: CASSLLAGSFLEQFF. CDR3 DNA sequence: TGTGCCAGCAGTTTACTAGCGGGGAGCTTTCTTGAGCAGTTCTTC.